The rows below give T cell receptor beta chains drawn from one sample of a study of graft-versus-host responses after intestinal transplantation. Profiling relied on immunoSEQ multiplex PCR, and the TCRdb table lists in-frame clones only, not all of them. The table records about 98,000 clones, roughly 80% of them present only once. Their specific antigens are unknown. The sequencing here drew on unstimulated CD8+ T cells sorted from spleen or lymph node cells, taken before intestinal transplant. Receptors were obtained from a human donor who received an intestinal transplant. Each CDR3 is given without its conserved first and last residue. Expanded clones get a size class; other rows say once, few or many, or leave the size out.

TRBJ2-7 14 NA TRBV5-1 ASSLDPLGGFYEQY
TRBJ2-3 15 NA TRBV9 ASSTQIVAGGTDTQY
TRBJ1-1 15 NA TRBV6-1 ASSESYWGGMNTEAF
TRBJ2-1 9 NA TRBV5-1 ASSLGNEQF
TRBJ1-1 12 NA TRBV6-5 ASSEPPRDTEAF
TRBJ1-2 13 NA TRBV28 ASRPAGGANYGYT
TRBJ1-1 15 once TRBV18 ASSSWDREDGNTEAF
TRBJ1-6 11 NA TRBV10-1 ASSERGNSPLH
TRBJ1-2 13 NA TRBV6-1 ASSAGQVEPYGYT
TRBJ1-1 9 NA TRBV7-9 ASSLNTEAF
TRBJ1-5 16 NA TRBV28 ASYNPFLTGDSNQPQH
TRBJ2-7 11 NA TRBV29-1 SVESEGQFEQY
TRBJ2-7 12 once TRBV6-5 ASSYEGPIYEQY
TRBJ1-2 13 NA TRBV15 ATSSDRVNNYGYT
TRBJ1-5 15 NA TRBV4-2 ASSSTDRATFNQPQH
TRBJ2-7 11 few TRBV6-1 ASSVGVGYEQY
TRBJ2-1 15 NA TRBV7-9 ASSSITTGTPYNEQF
TRBJ1-2 12 NA TRBV28 ASSSIGTHYGYT
TRBJ2-3 13 NA TRBV9 ASSLGTSLPDTQY
TRBJ2-3 10 NA TRBV10-3 AISPRTDTQY
TRBJ1-1 10 NA TRBV10-3 AISVEGTEAF
TRBJ1-1 16 few TRBV21-1 ASSKALVGEGVNTEAF
TRBJ2-7 11 NA TRBV19 ASSNRDPYEQY
TRBJ2-5 11 once TRBV4-1 ASSSGPQETQY
TRBJ2-7 12 once TRBV5-6 ASSSVGSAAEQY
TRBJ2-1 11 NA TRBV2 ASSTGLMDEQF
TRBJ2-5 11 NA TRBV29-1 SVEEAAGGTQY
TRBJ1-2 13 NA TRBV5-6 ASSSDRGPGYGYT
TRBJ2-2 14 NA TRBV19 ASSILGFWHTGELF
TRBJ2-7 14 NA TRBV19 ASSISLASGSYEQY
TRBJ2-1 13 NA TRBV5-1 ASRDIAGFYNEQF
TRBJ1-2 12 NA TRBV5-4 ASSLRGAANGYI
TRBJ2-1 13 NA TRBV7-2 ASSLGLGSYNEQF